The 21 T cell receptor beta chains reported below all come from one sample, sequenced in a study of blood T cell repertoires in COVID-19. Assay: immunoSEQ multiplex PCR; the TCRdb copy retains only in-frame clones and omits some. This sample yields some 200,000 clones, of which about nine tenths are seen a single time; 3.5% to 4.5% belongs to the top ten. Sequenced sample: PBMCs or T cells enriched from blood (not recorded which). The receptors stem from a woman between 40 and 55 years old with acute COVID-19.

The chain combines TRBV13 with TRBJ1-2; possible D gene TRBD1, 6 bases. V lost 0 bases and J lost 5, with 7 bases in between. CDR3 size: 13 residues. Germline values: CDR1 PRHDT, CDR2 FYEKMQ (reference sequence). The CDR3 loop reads CASSLGTGYGYTF. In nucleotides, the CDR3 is TGTGCCAGCAGCTTAGGAACAGGGTATGGCTACACCTTC. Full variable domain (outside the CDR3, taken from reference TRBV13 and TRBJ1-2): AAGVIQSPRHLIKEKRETATLKCYPIPRHDTVYWYQQGPGQDPQFLISFYEKMQSDKGSIPDRFSAQQFSDYHSELNMSSLELGDSALYFCASSLGTGYGYTFGSGTRLTVV.

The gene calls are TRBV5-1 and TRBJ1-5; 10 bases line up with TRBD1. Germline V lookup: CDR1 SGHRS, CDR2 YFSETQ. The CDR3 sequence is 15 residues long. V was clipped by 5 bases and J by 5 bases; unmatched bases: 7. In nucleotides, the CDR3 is TGCGCCAGCAGTAGACAGGGGGCGCAGGATCAGCCCCAGCATTTT. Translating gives CASSRQGAQDQPQHF.

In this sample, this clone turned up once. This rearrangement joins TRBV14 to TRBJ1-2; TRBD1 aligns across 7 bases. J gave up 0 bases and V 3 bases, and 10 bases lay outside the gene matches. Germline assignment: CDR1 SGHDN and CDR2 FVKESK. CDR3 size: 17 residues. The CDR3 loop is CASSQDNRGRANYGYTF. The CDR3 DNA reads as TGTGCCAGCAGCCAGGACAACAGGGGAAGGGCTAACTATGGCTACACCTTC.

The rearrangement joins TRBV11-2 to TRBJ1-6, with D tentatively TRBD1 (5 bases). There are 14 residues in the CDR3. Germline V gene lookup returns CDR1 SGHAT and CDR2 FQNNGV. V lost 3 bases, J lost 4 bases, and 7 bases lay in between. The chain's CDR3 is CASSLGQYNSPLHF. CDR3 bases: TGTGCCAGCAGCTTGGGGCAGTATAATTCACCCCTCCACTTT.

The CDR3 nucleotides are TGCGCCAGCAGTGAAATACGCGGGGGCGCAGATACGCAGTATTTT. Its translation is CASSEIRGGADTQYF. This chain connects TRBV10-1 to TRBJ2-3, with D possibly TRBD2 on 7 matching bases. Germline V CDR1 and CDR2: WNHNN, SYGVQD (reference sequence). The germline V and J ends were trimmed by 3 bases and 4 bases, with 14 bases remaining between them. The CDR3 is 15 amino acids.

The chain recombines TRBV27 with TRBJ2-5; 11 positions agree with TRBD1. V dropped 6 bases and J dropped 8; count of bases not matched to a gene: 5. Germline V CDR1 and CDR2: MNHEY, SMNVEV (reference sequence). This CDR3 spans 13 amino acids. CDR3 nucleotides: TGTGCCAGCAGCCAGGACAGGGGGCGCACCCAGTACTTC. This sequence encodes CASSQDRGRTQYF.

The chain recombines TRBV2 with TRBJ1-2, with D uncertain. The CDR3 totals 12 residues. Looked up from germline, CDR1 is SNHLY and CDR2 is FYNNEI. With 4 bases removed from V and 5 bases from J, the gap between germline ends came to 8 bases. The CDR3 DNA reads TGTGCCAGCAGTGTTGCGGATTATGGCTACACCTTC. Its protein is CASSVADYGYTF.

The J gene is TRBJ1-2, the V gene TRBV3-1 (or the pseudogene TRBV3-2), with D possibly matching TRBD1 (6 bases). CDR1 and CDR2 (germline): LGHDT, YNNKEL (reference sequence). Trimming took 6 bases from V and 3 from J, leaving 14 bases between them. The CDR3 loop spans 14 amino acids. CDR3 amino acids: CASRAGASDYGYTF. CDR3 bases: TGTGCCAGCAGGGCAGGGGCCTCCGACTATGGCTACACCTTC.

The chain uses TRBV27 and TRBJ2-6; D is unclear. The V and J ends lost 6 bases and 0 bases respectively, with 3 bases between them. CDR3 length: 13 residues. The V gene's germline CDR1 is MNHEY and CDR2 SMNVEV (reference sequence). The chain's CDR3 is CASRLSGANVLTF. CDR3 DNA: TGTGCCAGCAGACTCTCTGGGGCCAACGTCCTGACTTTC.

The CDR3 sequence: CASSGTWDTQYF. CDR3 sequence (DNA): TGTGCCAGCAGTGGGACATGGGATACGCAGTATTTT. The V and J genes are TRBV2 and TRBJ2-3; possibly TRBD1 for D (5 bases). V was cut by 4 bases and J by 6 bases, with 8 bases left in between. This CDR3 region has 12 residues. Per the germline V gene, CDR1 is SNHLY and CDR2 is FYNNEI.

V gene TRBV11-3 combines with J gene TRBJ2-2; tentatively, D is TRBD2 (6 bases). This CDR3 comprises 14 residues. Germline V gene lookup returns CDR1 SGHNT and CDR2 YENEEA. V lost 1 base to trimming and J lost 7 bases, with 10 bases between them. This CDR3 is CASSLAGVRGELFF. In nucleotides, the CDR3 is TGTGCCAGCAGCTTAGCGGGGGTTCGCGGGGAGCTGTTTTTT.

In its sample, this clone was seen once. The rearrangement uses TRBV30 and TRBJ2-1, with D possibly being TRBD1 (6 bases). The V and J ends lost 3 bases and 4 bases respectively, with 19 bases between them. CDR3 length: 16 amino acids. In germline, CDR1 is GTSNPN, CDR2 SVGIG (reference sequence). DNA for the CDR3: TGTGCCTGGAGCTCGCCTAGAGACAGGAGATACAATGAGCAGTTCTTC. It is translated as CAWSSPRDRRYNEQFF.

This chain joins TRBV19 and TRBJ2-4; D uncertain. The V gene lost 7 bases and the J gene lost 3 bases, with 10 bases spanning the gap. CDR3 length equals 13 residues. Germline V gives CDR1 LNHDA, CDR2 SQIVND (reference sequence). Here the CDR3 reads CASMMRSKNIQYF. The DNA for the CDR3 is TGTGCCAGTATGATGAGAAGCAAAAACATTCAGTACTTC.

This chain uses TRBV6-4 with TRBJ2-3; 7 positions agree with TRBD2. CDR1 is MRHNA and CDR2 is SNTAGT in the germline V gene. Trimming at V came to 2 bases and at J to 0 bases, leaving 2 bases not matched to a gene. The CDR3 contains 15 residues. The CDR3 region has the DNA TGTGCCAGCAGTGACCAGCGGGGAAGCACAGATACGCAGTATTTT. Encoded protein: CASSDQRGSTDTQYF.

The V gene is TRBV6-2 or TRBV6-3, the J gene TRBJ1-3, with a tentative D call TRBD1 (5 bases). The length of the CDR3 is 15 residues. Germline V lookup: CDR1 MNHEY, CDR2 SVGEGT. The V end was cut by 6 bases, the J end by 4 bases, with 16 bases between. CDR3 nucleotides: TGTGCCAGCAGCGACCCCAGGGCGCCGGGAAACACCATATATTTT. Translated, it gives CASSDPRAPGNTIYF.

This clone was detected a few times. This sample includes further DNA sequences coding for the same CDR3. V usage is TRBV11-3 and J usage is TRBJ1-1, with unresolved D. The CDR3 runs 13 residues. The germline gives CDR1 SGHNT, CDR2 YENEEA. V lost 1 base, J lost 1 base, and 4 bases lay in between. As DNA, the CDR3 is TGTGCCAGCAGCTTAGCAGGGAACACTGAAGCTTTCTTT. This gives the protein CASSLAGNTEAFF.

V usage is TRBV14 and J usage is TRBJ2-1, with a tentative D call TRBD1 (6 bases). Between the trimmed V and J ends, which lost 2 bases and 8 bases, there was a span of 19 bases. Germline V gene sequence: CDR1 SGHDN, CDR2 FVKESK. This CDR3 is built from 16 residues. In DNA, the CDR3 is TGTGCCAGCAGCCAACGAAAAACAGGGATCCTAGATGAGCAGTTCTTC. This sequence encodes CASSQRKTGILDEQFF.

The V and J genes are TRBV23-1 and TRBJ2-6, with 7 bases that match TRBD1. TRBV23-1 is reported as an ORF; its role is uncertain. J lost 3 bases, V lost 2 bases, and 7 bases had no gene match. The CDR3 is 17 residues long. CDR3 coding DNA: TGCGCCAGCAGTCAAGCCCAGGGGGTGGATGGGGCCAACGTCCTGACTTTC. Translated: CASSQAQGVDGANVLTF.

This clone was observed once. The CDR3 reads CASSQDRPGTGELFF. CDR3 DNA sequence: TGCGCCAGCAGCCAAGATCGGCCAGGGACCGGGGAGCTGTTTTTT. The rearrangement joins TRBV4-1 to TRBJ2-2; a possible D gene is TRBD1 (5 bases). The V gene lost 0 bases and the J gene lost 5 bases, with 10 bases spanning the gap. The V gene's germline CDR1 is MGHRA and CDR2 YSYEKL. This CDR3 spans 15 amino acids.

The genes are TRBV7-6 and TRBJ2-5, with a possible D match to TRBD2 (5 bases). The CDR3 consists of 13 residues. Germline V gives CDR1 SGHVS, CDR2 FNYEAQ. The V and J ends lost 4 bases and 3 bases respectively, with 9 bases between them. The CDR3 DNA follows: TGTGCCAGCAGCTCCCGGCGGGAAGAGACCCAGTACTTC. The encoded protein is CASSSRREETQYF.

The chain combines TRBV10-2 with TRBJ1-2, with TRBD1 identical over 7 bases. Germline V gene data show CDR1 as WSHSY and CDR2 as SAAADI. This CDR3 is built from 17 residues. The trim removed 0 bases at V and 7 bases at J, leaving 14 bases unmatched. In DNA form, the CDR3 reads TGCGCCAGCAGTGAGTCGAAAGGGGGCGCGGGTTCCGGTGGCTACACCTTC. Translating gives CASSESKGGAGSGGYTF.